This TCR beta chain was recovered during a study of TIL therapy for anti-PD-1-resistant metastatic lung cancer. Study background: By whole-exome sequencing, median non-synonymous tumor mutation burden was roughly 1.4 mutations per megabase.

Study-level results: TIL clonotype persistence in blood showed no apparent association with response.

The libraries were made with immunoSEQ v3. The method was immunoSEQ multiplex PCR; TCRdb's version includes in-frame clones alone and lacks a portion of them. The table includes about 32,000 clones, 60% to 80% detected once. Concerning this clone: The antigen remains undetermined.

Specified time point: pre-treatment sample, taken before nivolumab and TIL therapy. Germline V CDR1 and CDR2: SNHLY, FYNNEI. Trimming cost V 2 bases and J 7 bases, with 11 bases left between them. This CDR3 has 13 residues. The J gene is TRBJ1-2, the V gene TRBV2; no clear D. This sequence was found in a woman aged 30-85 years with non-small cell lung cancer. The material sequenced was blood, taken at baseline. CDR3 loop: CASSEPLPPGYTF. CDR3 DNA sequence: TGTGCCAGCAGTGAACCCCTACCGCCTGGCTACACCTTC.